One T cell receptor (beta chain) is described in this entry. Its antigen remains unknown. The source of the sample is a study of cytotoxic CD8 clonotypes in ibrutinib-treated CLL. Study summary: Included were 11 relapsed/refractory and about 15 treatment-naive patients, of whom 17 were IGHV unmutated. Each sample contained, on average, under 270,000 productive templates and 94,000 or so productive rearrangements.

Study outcomes and limitations: Stable or contracted on treatment, public clonotypes were also uncommon. Clonality showed a rise at ibrutinib response that reversed toward baseline at progression.

Produced via immunoSEQ multiplex PCR; TCRdb's table is partial and in-frame only. The sample lists hundreds of thousands of clones, roughly 79% seen once, with about 6.3% in the top ten. The sequenced sample was PBMCs, obtained before ibrutinib treatment. This TCR derives from a human donor with chronic lymphocytic leukemia.

The CDR3 nucleotides are TGTGCCAGCAGCGGGGCCTCGGGACTAGCGGGAGTCTACTTC. This gives the protein CASSGASGLAGVYF. The rearrangement uses TRBV7-6 and TRBJ2-7, with 14 bases matching TRBD2. Looked up from germline, CDR1 is SGHVS and CDR2 is FNYEAQ. CDR3 length equals 14 residues. The V and J ends lost 5 bases and 13 bases, in that order; junction bases with no gene match: 10.